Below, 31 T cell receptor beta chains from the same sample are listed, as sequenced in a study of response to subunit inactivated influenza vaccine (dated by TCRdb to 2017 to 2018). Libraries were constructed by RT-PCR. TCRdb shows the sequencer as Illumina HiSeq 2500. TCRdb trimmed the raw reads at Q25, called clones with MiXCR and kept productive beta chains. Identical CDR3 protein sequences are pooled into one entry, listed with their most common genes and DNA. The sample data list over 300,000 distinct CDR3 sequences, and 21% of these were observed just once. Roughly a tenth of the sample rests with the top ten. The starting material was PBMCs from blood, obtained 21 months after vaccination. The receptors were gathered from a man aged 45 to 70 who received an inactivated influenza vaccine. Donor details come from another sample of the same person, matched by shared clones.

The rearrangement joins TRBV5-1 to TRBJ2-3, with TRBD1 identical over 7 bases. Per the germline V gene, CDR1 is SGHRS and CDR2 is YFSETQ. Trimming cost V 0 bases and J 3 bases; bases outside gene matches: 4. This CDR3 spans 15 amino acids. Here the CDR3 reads CASSLGDSSTDTQYF. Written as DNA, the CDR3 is TGCGCCAGCAGCTTGGGGGACAGTTCGACAGATACGCAGTATTTT.

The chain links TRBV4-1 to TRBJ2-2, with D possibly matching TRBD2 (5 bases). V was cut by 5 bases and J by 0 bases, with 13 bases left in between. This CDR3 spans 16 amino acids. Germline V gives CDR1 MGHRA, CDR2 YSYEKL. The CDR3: CASSADGLSNTGELFF. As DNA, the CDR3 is TGCGCCAGCAGCGCAGACGGACTGTCGAACACCGGGGAGCTGTTTTTT.

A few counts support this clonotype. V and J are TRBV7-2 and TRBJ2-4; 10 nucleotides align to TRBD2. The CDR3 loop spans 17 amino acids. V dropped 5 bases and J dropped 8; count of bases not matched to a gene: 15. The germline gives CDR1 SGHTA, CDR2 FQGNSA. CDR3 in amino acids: CASSPGLAASGNYIQYF. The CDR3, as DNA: TGTGCCAGCAGCCCCGGACTAGCGGCCTCGGGAAACTACATTCAGTACTTC.

The CDR3 sequence is CASSLGGPSSYNEQFF. Written as DNA, the CDR3 is TGCGCCAGCAGCTTGGGTGGGCCCAGCTCCTACAATGAGCAGTTCTTC. The chain joins TRBV5-1 to TRBJ2-1; D gene uncertain. The CDR3 is 16 amino acids. Germline V CDR1 and CDR2: SGHRS, YFSETQ. Trimming pared 0 bases from V and 0 bases from J, leaving 10 bases between.

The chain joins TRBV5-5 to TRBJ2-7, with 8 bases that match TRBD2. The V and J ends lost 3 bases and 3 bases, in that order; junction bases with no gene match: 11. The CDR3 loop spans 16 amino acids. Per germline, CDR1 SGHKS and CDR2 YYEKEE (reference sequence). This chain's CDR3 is CASSSLLRSGSYEQYF. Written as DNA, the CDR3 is TGTGCCAGCAGCTCCTTACTCCGGAGCGGGAGCTACGAGCAGTACTTC. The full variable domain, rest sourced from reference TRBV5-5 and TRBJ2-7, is DAGVTQSPTHLIKTRGQQVTLRCSPISGHKSVSWYQQVLGQGPQFIFQYYEKEERGRGNFPDRFSARQFPNYSSELNVNALLLGDSALYLCASSSLLRSGSYEQYFGPGTRLTVT.

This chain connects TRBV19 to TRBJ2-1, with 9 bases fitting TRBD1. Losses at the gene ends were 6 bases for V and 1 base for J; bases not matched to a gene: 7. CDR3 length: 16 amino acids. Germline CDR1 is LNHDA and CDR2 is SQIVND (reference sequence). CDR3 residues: CASRPQGAESYNEQFF. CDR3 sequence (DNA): TGTGCCAGTAGGCCACAGGGGGCTGAGTCCTACAATGAGCAGTTCTTC.

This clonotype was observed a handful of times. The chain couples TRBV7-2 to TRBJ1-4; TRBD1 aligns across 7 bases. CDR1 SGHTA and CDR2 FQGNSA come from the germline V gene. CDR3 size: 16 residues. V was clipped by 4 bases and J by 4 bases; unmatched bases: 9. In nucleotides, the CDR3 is TGTGCCAGCAGCTCTACACCGGGACAGTTTAATGAAAAACTGTTTTTT. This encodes CASSSTPGQFNEKLFF.

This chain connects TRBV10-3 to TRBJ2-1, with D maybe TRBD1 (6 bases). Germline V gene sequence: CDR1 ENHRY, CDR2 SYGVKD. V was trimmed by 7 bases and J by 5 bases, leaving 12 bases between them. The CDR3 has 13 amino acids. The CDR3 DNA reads TGTGCCATCACCGCCGGACAGAACAATGAGCAGTTCTTC. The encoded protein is CAITAGQNNEQFF.

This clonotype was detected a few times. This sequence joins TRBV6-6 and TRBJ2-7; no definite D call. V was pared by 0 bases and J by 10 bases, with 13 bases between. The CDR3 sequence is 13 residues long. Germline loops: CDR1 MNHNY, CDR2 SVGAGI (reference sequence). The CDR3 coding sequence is TGTGCCAGCAGTTACTCGAAGCTAGATTTTCAGTACTTC. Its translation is CASSYSKLDFQYF.

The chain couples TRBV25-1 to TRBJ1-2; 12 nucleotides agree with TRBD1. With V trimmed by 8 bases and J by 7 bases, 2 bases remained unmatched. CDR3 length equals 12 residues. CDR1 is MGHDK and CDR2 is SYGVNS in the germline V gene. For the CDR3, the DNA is TGTGCCAGCGGGACAGGGGGCAGTGGCTACACCTTC. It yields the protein CASGTGGSGYTF.

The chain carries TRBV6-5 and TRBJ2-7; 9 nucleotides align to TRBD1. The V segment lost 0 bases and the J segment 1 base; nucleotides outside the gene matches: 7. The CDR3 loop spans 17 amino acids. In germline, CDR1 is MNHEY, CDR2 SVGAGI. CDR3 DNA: TGTGCCAGCAGTTACTCGGTTATGGGGACAGGGTCCTACGAGCAGTACTTC. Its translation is CASSYSVMGTGSYEQYF.

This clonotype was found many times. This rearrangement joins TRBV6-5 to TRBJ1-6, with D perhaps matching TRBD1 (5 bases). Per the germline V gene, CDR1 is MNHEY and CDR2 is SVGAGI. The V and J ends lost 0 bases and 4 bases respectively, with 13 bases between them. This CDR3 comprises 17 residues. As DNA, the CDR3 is TGTGCCAGCAGTTACTCGAATTTAGGGGTATATAATTCACCCCTCCACTTT. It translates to CASSYSNLGVYNSPLHF.

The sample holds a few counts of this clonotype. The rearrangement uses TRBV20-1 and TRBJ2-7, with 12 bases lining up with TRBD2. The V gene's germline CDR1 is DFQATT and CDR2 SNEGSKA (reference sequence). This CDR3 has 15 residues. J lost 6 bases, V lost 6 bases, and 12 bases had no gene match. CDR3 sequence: CSARKPGLAGPEQYF. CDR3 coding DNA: TGCAGTGCAAGAAAACCGGGACTAGCGGGCCCCGAGCAGTACTTC.

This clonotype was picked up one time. The CDR3 here is CASSLRGQGNTGELFF. The CDR3 DNA follows: TGCGCCAGCAGCCTCCGGGGACAGGGAAACACCGGGGAGCTGTTTTTT. This chain connects TRBV5-1 to TRBJ2-2, with 9 bases identical to TRBD1. The germline V gene encodes CDR1 SGHRS and CDR2 YFSETQ. CDR3 length: 16 residues. Trimming at V came to 4 bases and at J to 2 bases, leaving 6 bases not matched to a gene.

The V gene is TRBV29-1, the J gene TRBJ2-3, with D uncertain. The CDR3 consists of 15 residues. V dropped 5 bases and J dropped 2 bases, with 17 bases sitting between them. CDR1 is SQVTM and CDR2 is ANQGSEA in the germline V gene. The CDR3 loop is CSVQRSSDPTDTQYF. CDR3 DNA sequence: TGCAGCGTTCAGAGGTCCAGTGACCCCACAGATACGCAGTATTTT.

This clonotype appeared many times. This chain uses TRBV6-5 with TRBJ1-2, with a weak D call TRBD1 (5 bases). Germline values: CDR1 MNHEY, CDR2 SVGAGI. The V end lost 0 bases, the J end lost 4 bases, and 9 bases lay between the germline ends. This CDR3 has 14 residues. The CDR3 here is CASSYSGGVYGYTF. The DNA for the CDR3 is TGTGCCAGCAGTTACTCGGGAGGGGTCTATGGCTACACCTTC.

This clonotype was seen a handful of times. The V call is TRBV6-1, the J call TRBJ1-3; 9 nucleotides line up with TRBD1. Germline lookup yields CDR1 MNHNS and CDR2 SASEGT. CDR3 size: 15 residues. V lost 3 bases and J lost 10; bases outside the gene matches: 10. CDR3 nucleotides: TGTGCCAGCAGTGAGACCGGGACAGGGTACCTAACCATATATTTT. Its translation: CASSETGTGYLTIYF.

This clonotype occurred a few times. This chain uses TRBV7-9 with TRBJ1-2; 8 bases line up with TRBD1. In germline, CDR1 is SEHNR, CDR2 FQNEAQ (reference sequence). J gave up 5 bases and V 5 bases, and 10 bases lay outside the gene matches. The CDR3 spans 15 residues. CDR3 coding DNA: TGTGCCAGCAGCCAGGACAGGGTCATAGGGTATGGCTACACCTTC. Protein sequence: CASSQDRVIGYGYTF.

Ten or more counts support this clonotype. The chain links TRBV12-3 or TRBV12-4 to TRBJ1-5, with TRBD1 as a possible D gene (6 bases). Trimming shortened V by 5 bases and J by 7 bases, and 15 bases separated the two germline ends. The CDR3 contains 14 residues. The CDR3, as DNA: TGTGCCAGCAGTCTTTACAGGGAGGGCCAGCCCCAGCATTTT. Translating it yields CASSLYREGQPQHF.

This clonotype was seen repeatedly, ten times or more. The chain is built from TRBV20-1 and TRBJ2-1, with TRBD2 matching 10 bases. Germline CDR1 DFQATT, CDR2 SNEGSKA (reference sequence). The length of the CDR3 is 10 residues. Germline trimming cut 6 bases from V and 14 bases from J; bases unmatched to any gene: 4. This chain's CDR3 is CSAQREGEFF. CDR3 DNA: TGCAGTGCCCAGCGGGAGGGGGAGTTCTTC.

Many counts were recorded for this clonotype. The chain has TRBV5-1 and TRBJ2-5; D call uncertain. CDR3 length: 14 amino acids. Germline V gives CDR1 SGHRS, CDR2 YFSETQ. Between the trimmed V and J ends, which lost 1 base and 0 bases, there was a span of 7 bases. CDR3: CASSLNQYQETQYF. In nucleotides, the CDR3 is TGCGCCAGCAGCTTGAATCAGTACCAAGAGACCCAGTACTTC.

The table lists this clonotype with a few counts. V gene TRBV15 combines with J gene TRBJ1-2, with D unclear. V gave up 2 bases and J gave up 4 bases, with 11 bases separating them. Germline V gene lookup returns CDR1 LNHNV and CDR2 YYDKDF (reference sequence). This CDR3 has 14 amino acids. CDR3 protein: CATSRTRDPYGYTF. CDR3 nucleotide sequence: TGTGCCACCAGCAGAACGAGGGATCCCTATGGCTACACCTTC.

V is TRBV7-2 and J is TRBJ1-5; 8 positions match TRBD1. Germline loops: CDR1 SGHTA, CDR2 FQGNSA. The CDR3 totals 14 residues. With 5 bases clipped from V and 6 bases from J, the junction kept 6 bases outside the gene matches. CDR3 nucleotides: TGTGCCAGCAGCCACGACAGGGGAGGTCAGCCCCAGCATTTT. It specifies CASSHDRGGQPQHF.

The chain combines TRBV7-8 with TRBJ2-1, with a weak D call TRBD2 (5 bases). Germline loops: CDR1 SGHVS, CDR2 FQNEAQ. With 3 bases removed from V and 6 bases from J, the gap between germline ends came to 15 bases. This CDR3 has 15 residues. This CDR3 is CASSFLGLPGNEQFF. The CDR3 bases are TGTGCCAGCAGCTTCCTTGGACTTCCAGGCAATGAGCAGTTCTTC. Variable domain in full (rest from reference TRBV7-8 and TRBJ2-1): GAGVSQSPRYKVAKRGQDVALRCDPISGHVSLFWYQQALGQGPEFLTYFQNEAQLDKSGLPSDRFFAERPEGSVSTLKIQRTQQEDSAVYLCASSFLGLPGNEQFFGPGTRLTVL.

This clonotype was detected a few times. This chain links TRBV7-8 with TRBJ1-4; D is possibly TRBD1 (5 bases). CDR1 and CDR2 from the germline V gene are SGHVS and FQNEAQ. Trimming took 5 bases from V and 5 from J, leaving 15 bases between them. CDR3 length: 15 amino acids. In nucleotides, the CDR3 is TGTGCCAGCAGCCCCGCGAAGGGGCAGAATGAAAAACTGTTTTTT. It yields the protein CASSPAKGQNEKLFF. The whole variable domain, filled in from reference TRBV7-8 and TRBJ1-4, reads GAGVSQSPRYKVAKRGQDVALRCDPISGHVSLFWYQQALGQGPEFLTYFQNEAQLDKSGLPSDRFFAERPEGSVSTLKIQRTQQEDSAVYLCASSPAKGQNEKLFFGSGTQLSVL.

CDR3 amino acids: CASRLQRTPGGYTF. The DNA of the CDR3 is TGTGCCAGCAGGCTACAACGGACACCTGGAGGCTACACCTTC. The rearrangement uses TRBV6-1 and TRBJ1-2; possible D gene TRBD1, 5 bases. The V end lost 6 bases, the J end lost 8 bases, and 19 bases lay between the germline ends. From germline, CDR1 is MNHNS and CDR2 SASEGT. The CDR3 is 14 amino acids.

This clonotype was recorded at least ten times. The CDR3 bases are TGTGCCAGCAGTTACGGTGGTGGTTGGGCGGGGGGCCGGGAGACCCAGTACTTC. Protein sequence: CASSYGGGWAGGRETQYF. V is TRBV6-5 and J is TRBJ2-5; 8 nucleotides match TRBD2. The CDR3 is 18 amino acids. Germline CDR1 reads MNHEY; CDR2 reads SVGAGI. V shed 2 bases and J 5 bases; nucleotides not matched to a gene: 16.

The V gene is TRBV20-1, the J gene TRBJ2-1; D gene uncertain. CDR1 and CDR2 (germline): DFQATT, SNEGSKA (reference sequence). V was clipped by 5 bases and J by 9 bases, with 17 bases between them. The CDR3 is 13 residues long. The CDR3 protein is CSAPDSSLAEQFF. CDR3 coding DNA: TGCAGTGCTCCCGATTCATCCCTGGCTGAGCAGTTCTTC.

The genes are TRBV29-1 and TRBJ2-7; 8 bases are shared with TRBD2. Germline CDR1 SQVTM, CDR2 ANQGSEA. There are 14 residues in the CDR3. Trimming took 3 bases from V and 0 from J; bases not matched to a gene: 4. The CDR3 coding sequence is TGCAGCGTTGAGGGTAGCGGGATCTCCTACGAGCAGTACTTC. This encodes CSVEGSGISYEQYF.

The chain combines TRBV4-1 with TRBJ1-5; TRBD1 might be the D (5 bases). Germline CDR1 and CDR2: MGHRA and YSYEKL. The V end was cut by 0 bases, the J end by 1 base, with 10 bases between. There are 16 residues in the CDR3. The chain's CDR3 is CASSQEPGLSNQPQHF. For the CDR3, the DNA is TGCGCCAGCAGCCAAGAACCAGGGTTAAGCAATCAGCCCCAGCATTTT.

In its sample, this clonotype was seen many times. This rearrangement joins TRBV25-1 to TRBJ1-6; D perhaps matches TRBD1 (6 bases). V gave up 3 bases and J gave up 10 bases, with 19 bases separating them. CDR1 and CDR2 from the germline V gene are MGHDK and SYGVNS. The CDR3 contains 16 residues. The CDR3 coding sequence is TGTGCCAGCAGTGACTGGGCACCCGGGGGCAGGTCACCCCTCCACTTT. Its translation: CASSDWAPGGRSPLHF.